The 5 T cell receptor beta chains below come from one sample, sequenced in a study of cytomegalovirus exposure and HLA in healthy donors. The study ran its PCR with 60 Vbeta and 13 Jbeta primers. Profiling relied on immunoSEQ multiplex PCR, and the TCRdb table lists in-frame clones only, not all of them. The repertoire holds about 160,000 clones, with about 75% as singletons. Sample: PBMCs. The receptor source for this set is a woman aged 50 to 65 in good health and CMV-seropositive.

The V and J genes are TRBV2 and TRBJ1-5; D perhaps matches TRBD1 (6 bases). This CDR3 has 15 residues. V shed 0 bases and J shed 9 bases, with 15 bases lying between them. Germline CDR1 and CDR2: SNHLY and FYNNEI. CDR3 coding DNA: TGTGCCAGCAGTGAAGCTCGGGGGGGCCAGGGGCCCCAGCATTTT. Residues: CASSEARGGQGPQHF.

This clone was seen a handful of times. The CDR3 region is CASSIRRETEPGAEAFF. As DNA, the CDR3 is TGTGCCAGCAGCATCCGGCGGGAGACAGAACCCGGGGCTGAAGCTTTCTTT. The gene calls are TRBV7-2 and TRBJ1-1; D possibly corresponds to TRBD1 (5 bases). The CDR3 is 17 amino acids. The V gene lost 5 bases and the J gene lost 6 bases, with 25 bases spanning the gap. Germline CDR1 SGHTA, CDR2 FQGNSA.

This clone was detected only once. The chain is built from TRBV5-1 and TRBJ1-1, with 8 positions matching TRBD1. Germline values: CDR1 SGHRS, CDR2 YFSETQ. The V gene end was trimmed by 4 bases and the J gene end by 1 base; junction bases not matched to a gene: 6. This CDR3 is built from 15 residues. CDR3 DNA sequence: TGCGCCAGCAGCACCGGACAGGGCGAGAACACTGAAGCTTTCTTT. Translated, it gives CASSTGQGENTEAFF.

The chain combines TRBV6-6 with TRBJ2-7; TRBD2 matches at 8 bases. Germline V CDR1 and CDR2: MNHNY, SVGAGI (reference sequence). Trimming removed 7 bases from V and 4 bases from J; junction bases left unmatched: 9. The CDR3 loop spans 14 amino acids. The CDR3 is CASNYGTSGYEQYF. The DNA for the CDR3 is TGTGCCAGCAACTACGGGACTAGTGGGTACGAGCAGTACTTC.

The V and J genes are TRBV9 and TRBJ1-1; a possible D gene is TRBD1 (6 bases). V lost 4 bases and J lost 4, with 20 bases in between. This CDR3 region has 16 residues. CDR1 and CDR2 (germline): SGDLS, YYNGEE. CDR3 sequence reads: CASSPLSGDIRTEAFF. Written as DNA, the CDR3 is TGTGCCAGCAGCCCCTTGTCTGGGGACATCCGCACTGAAGCTTTCTTT.